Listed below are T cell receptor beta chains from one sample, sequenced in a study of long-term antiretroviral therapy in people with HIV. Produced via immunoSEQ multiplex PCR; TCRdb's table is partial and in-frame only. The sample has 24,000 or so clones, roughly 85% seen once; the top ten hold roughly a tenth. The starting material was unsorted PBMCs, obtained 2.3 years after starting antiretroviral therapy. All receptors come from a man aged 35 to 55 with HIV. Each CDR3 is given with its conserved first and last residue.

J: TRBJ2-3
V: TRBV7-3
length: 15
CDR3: CASSPLGREYDTQYF

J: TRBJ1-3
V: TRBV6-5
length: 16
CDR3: CASSYAQGTSGNTIYF

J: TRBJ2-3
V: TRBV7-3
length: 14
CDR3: CASSPGLGPDTQYF

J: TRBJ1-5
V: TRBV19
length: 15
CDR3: CASSIDGGSNQPQHF

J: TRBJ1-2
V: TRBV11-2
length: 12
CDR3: CASSLGRDGYTF

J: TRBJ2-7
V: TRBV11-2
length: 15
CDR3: CASSLGSASSYEQYF

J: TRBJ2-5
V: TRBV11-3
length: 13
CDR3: CASTGQMVRTQYF

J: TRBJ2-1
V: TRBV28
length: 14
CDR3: CASHQEGSVNEQFF

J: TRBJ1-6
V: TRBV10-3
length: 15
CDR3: CAIRAGTGYNSPLHF

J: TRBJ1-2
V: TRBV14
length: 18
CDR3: CASSQDKTGWPEGYGYTF

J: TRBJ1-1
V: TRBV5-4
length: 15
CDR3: CASSYPGSMNTEAFF

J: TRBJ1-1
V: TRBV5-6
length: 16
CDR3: CASSLSSGGSNTEAFF

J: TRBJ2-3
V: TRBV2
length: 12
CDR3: CASSLNWDTQYF

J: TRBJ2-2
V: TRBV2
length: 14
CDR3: CASSVRGYTGELFF

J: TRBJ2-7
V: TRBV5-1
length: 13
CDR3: CASSPDRVGEQYF

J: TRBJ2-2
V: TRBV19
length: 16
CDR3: CATKIAWGEITGELFF

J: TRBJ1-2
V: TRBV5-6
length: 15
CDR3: CASSLQPGQDYGYTF

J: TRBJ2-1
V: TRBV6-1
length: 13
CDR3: CASSGTENNEQFF

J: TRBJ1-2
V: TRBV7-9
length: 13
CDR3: CASSLDVPYGYTF

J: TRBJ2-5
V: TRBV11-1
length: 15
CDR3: CASSTGQGGQETQYF

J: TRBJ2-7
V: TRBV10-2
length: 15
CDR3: CASSESLGGSYEQYF

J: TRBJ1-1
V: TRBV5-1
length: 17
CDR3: CASSLSTRSVLNTEAFF

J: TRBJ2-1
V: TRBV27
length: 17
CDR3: CASTSTSGIVPYNEQFF